The rows below give T cell receptor beta chains drawn from one sample of a study of cytomegalovirus exposure and HLA in healthy donors. The protocol was immunoSEQ multiplex PCR, while the TCRdb copy is restricted to in-frame clones and leaves out a portion. The table lists 200,000 to 250,000 clones, 77% of them singletons. Material for sequencing was PBMCs. These receptors were obtained from a woman in her sixties or seventies in good health and CMV-seropositive. Both conserved end residues are part of each CDR3.

J	V	CDR3
TRBJ2-4	TRBV18	CASSPAGSGKNIQYF
TRBJ2-5	TRBV15	CATSSPGQVFGETQYF
TRBJ1-2	TRBV6-1	CASSDGRGRAYGYTF
TRBJ2-3	TRBV2	CASKTVGDTQYF
TRBJ1-1	TRBV9	CASSVGTGNTEAFF
TRBJ2-3	TRBV9	CASSSSGTSTDTQYF
TRBJ2-6	TRBV5-1	CASSFGQTSGANVLTF
TRBJ2-1	TRBV5-1	CASSLENPNEQFF
TRBJ2-7	TRBV7-2	CASSRDRSSYEQYF
TRBJ2-1	TRBV5-1	CASSLAAGASVDNEQFF
TRBJ2-5	TRBV11-2	CASSLVAAGGGKTQYF
TRBJ1-1	TRBV7-9	CASSIDMNTEAFF
TRBJ2-5	TRBV4-3	CASSPRQPGTGFLGGQETQYF
TRBJ1-2	TRBV7-9	CAEGSNYGYTF
TRBJ1-6	TRBV7-9	CASSSGQGGSPLHF
TRBJ1-4	TRBV18	CASSPWGGADEKLFF
TRBJ2-1	TRBV11-3	CASSPSGARVDEQFF
TRBJ2-7	TRBV21-1	CASGRDYEQYF
TRBJ2-1	TRBV11-2	CASSQQGRSYNEQFF
TRBJ2-6	TRBV29-1	CSVESGAGANVLTF
TRBJ2-7	TRBV5-1	CASSTGGASYEQYF
TRBJ2-1	TRBV27	CASRLQRGGNEQFF